This entry describes one T cell receptor (beta chain). V was trimmed by 1 base and J by 7 bases, leaving 9 bases between them. Germline CDR1 reads SGHRS; CDR2 reads YFSETQ. The CDR3 sequence is 13 residues long. The data stem from a study of T cells in Graves' hyperthyroidism and ophthalmopathy. Across the study: It was at initial diagnosis, before any treatment, that peripheral blood was collected.

Lactation, pregnancy, other autoimmune disease or uncontrolled infection led to exclusion of patients. Amplification yielded TCR beta CDR3 regions, with RNA transcripts as the source. HTBI primers were the set used in a first-round RT-PCR of the TCR CDR3. TCRdb processed the multiplex PCR reads anew with MiXCR; each CDR3 protein has one entry. Of roughly 380,000 distinct CDR3 sequences detected, roughly 13% appear once; the ten largest clones hold around 20%. The chain combines TRBV5-1 with TRBJ2-1, with D hard to call. Specimen: blood. The sequence was obtained from a man aged 25-45 years with Graves' hyperthyroidism that later progressed to Graves' ophthalmopathy. The CDR3 DNA reads as TGCGCCAGCAGCTTGATAGTTGGGAATGAGCAGTTCTTC. Translation: CASSLIVGNEQFF. Full variable domain (rest looked up from reference TRBV5-1 and TRBJ2-1): KAGVTQTPRYLIKTRGQQVTLSCSPISGHRSVSWYQQTPGQGLQFLFEYFSETQRNKGNFPGRFSGRQFSNSRSEMNVSTLELGDSALYLCASSLIVGNEQFFGPGTRLTVL.